A selection of T cell receptor beta chains follows, all from one sample in a study of tumor and adjacent non-tumor tissue in lung cancer. From the multiplex PCR reads, TCRdb called clonotypes with MiXCR, one entry per CDR3 protein. The sample records about 200,000 distinct CDR3 sequences, around 70% being singletons. The sequenced sample was lung tumor tissue. The receptors here all came from a man in his 60s with non-small cell lung cancer. Each CDR3 is given with its conserved first and last residue. The D gene is left open where the match is weak. Only some rows state a clone size, as once, few, many or a class for expanded clones.

clone size	V gene	J gene	D gene	CDR3 DNA	CDR3 protein
NA	TRBV28	TRBJ1-5	NA	TGTGCCAGCAGTTCCACTCGGTCCCAGCATTTT	CASSSTRSQHF
NA	TRBV6-2/TRBV6-3	TRBJ2-4	NA	TGTGCCAGCAGTTACTCGGCCGCAACCGGAAACATTCAGTACTTC	CASSYSAATGNIQYF
many	TRBV7-9	TRBJ2-1	NA	TGTGCCAGCAGCCCCAAGGTCCGTGACGACTCCTACAATGAGCAGTTCTTC	CASSPKVRDDSYNEQFF
NA	TRBV12-3/TRBV12-4	TRBJ1-2	NA	TGTCCCAGCAGTTTGGGGGGCTCCCTCCACACTTTC	CPSSLGGSLHTF
few	TRBV6-2/TRBV6-3	TRBJ1-5	NA	TGTGCCAGCAGCCCTTCTGCGACTCATCCCCAGCATTTT	CASSPSATHPQHF
many	TRBV12-3/TRBV12-4	TRBJ2-7	TRBD1	TGTGCCAGCAGTTTAGGGACAGGGGTTAAGCAGTACTTC	CASSLGTGVKQYF
NA	TRBV6-2/TRBV6-3	TRBJ2-7	NA	TGTGCCACCAATCTAGCGTCAAGGTTCTACGAGCAGTGCTTC	CATNLASRFYEQCF
NA	TRBV6-6	TRBJ2-5	NA	TGTGCCAGCAGTTTCTTAATAGGGCAACGGTACTTC	CASSFLIGQRYF
NA	TRBV29-1	TRBJ1-6	NA	TGCAGCGTTGAAGAAGCGCTAAATTCAGCCCTCCAATTT	CSVEEALNSALQF
medium-sized	TRBV20-1	TRBJ1-1	NA	TGCAGTGCTCCCGCGATGGGGGGGGCATCAGCTTTCTTT	CSAPAMGGASAFF
NA	TRBV6-2/TRBV6-3	TRBJ2-2	NA	TGTACCAGCAGAGCAGTAAATACCGGGGAGCTGTTTTTT	CTSRAVNTGELFF
NA	TRBV28	TRBJ2-1	NA	TGTGCGAGCAGCGTCGGGTTGGAGTTTACAGGGCAGTTCTTC	CASSVGLEFTGQFF
NA	TRBV6-5	TRBJ2-1	TRBD2	TGTACCAGCAATCTACTAGCGGGAGGGTGGGGTGAGCAGTTCTTC	CTSNLLAGGWGEQFF
NA	TRBV12-3/TRBV12-4	TRBJ1-2	NA	TGTGCCAGCAGTCCCCAACGGAGAATTGGCTACACCTTC	CASSPQRRIGYTF
NA	TRBV20-1	TRBJ2-1	TRBD2	TGCAGTACTAGAGATCTAGCGGGAGGGGATGAGCAATTCTTC	CSTRDLAGGDEQFF
once	TRBV11-3	TRBJ2-7	NA	TGTGCCAGCAGCCCGCGTGACAGTGACTACGAGCAGTACTTC	CASSPRDSDYEQYF
NA	TRBV6-1	TRBJ2-7	TRBD2	TGTACCAGCACCATAAAGGGAATAGGGACTAGCGCAGTTTACGAGCAGTACTTC	CTSTIKGIGTSAVYEQYF
NA	TRBV6-1	TRBJ1-5	NA	TGTGCCAGCAGTGGCCTTGGGACGCCGGACCAGCCTCAGCATTTT	CASSGLGTPDQPQHF
NA	TRBV11-2	TRBJ2-3	NA	TGTGCCAGCAGCCGATCCACAGATACGCAGTATTTT	CASSRSTDTQYF
NA	TRBV20-1	TRBJ1-5	NA	TGCAGTTCTAGAGATGGGGGCTGGGTTGGGGATCAGCCCCAGCATTTT	CSSRDGGWVGDQPQHF
NA	TRBV5-1	TRBJ2-7	TRBD2	TGCGCCAGCAGCTTGGTTCCAGCGGGGTGCCCCTACGAGCAGTACTTC	CASSLVPAGCPYEQYF
few	TRBV5-4	TRBJ1-3	NA	TGTGCCACCACAACAGGGACAGGAAACACCATATATTTT	CATTTGTGNTIYF
few	TRBV6-2/TRBV6-3	TRBJ1-1	NA	TGTGCCAGCAGTTACTCGGGACTCTTATTGCGGGCTTTCTTT	CASSYSGLLLRAFF
many	TRBV20-1	TRBJ1-2	NA	TGCAGTGCTAGCCCTATGACAGTTAACTATGGCTACACCTTC	CSASPMTVNYGYTF
NA	TRBV11-2	TRBJ2-1	NA	TGTTCCAGCAGCATAGGAACCTACAATGAGCAGTTCTTC	CSSSIGTYNEQFF
NA	TRBV4-3	TRBJ2-5	NA	TGCGCCAGCAGTCAAGTTGCTGGGTTTTCCCAGTACTTC	CASSQVAGFSQYF
once	TRBV13	TRBJ1-6	NA	TGTGCCAGCAGCTTGGGGCCACCGGGACGGATAAATTCACCCCTCCACTTT	CASSLGPPGRINSPLHF
NA	TRBV11-3	TRBJ1-2	NA	TGTGCCAGCAGCCCCCGGAGACAAGTTAACTACGTCTACACCTTC	CASSPRRQVNYVYTF
NA	TRBV28	TRBJ1-2	NA	TGTGCCAGCAGTTTCCAACAGGGCTCTGGGTATGGCTACACCTTC	CASSFQQGSGYGYTF
NA	TRBV6-2/TRBV6-3	TRBJ2-7	TRBD1	TGTGCCAGCAGTTTCATCCGGGACAGACACGCCTACGAGCAGTACTTC	CASSFIRDRHAYEQYF
NA	TRBV6-1	TRBJ1-1	NA	TGTGCCAGTTGTCCCAGGGTGTACACTGAAGCTTTCTTT	CASCPRVYTEAFF
many	TRBV20-1	TRBJ2-1	NA	TGCAGTGCTACACTGGACTCCTACAATGAGCAGTTCTTC	CSATLDSYNEQFF
NA	TRBV12-3/TRBV12-4	TRBJ2-3	TRBD2	TGTGCCAGCTCTCACCGGGGGGGGGACCCGACCGGTACGCAGTATTTT	CASSHRGGDPTGTQYF
NA	TRBV4-2	TRBJ2-5	NA	TGTGCCAGTAGCCAAACTACAGGGAGGTCCGAAGAGACCCAGTACTTC	CASSQTTGRSEETQYF
few	TRBV12-5	TRBJ2-7	TRBD2	TGTGCTAGTGGTTTACTACCCACTAGCGGGCGGAGGCACTTC	CASGLLPTSGRRHF
many	TRBV29-1	TRBJ1-4	NA	TGCAGCGTCAGGGGCTTTGTTGAAAAACTGTTTTTT	CSVRGFVEKLFF
once	TRBV4-2	TRBJ1-4	NA	TGTGCCAACAGCCATGCAGGAGTTAGAGGGGAAAAACTGTTTTTT	CANSHAGVRGEKLFF
NA	TRBV6-1	TRBJ2-3	NA	TGTGCAAGCAGTGAAGCGGCTGAGCAGTCAGATACGCAGTATTTT	CASSEAAEQSDTQYF
few	TRBV7-3	TRBJ2-1	NA	TGTGCCAGCAGCTTAGTTGGGGGATCGAATGAGCAGTTCTTC	CASSLVGGSNEQFF
NA	TRBV20-1	TRBJ2-5	TRBD2	TGCAGTGCTAGTCGGACTAGCGGGAGTATTGCAGAGACCCAGTACTTC	CSASRTSGSIAETQYF
NA	TRBV11-2	TRBJ2-2	NA	TGTACCAGCAGTTTAGGGGATATAGGGGAGCTGTTTTTT	CTSSLGDIGELFF
NA	TRBV20-1	TRBJ1-1	NA	TGCAATGCTAGATCCCGGAGGTACCCCGGTGAAGCTTTCTTT	CNARSRRYPGEAFF